This T cell receptor beta chain was identified during a study of T cells after somatic rescue of genetic block. This CDR3 has 14 amino acids. The V and J ends lost 1 base and 0 bases respectively, with 4 bases between them. Per germline, CDR1 LGHNA and CDR2 YNFKEQ. The repertoire was sequenced with immunoSEQ multiplex PCR; TCRdb's copy has only in-frame clones and lacks some. This table has 80,000 to 100,000 clones, just under 90% appearing once. This receptor was obtained from a woman younger than 30. Sequenced input: peripheral blood mononuclear cells (PBMCs). The chain combines TRBV4-2 with TRBJ2-1; D not certain. The CDR3 loop is CASSQGSSYNEQFF. The CDR3 region has the DNA TGTGCCAGCAGCCAAGGTAGCTCCTACAATGAGCAGTTCTTC.